This T cell receptor (beta chain) comes out of a study of cytomegalovirus exposure and HLA in healthy donors. The PCR had 60 Vbeta and 13 Jbeta primers. Using immunoSEQ multiplex PCR, the repertoire was profiled, and TCRdb retains in-frame clones only, with some absent. The table lists about 42,000 clones. This CDR3 has 16 amino acids. V lost 5 bases to trimming and J lost 0 bases, with 15 bases between them. Germline V gene sequence: CDR1 LGHNA, CDR2 YNFKEQ. On this clone: Its cognate antigen is unknown.

Overall study results and limits: The study labeled approximately 150 TCR beta chains cytomegalovirus-associated.

Sequenced material: PBMCs. The sequence was collected from a man under 40 in good health and CMV-seronegative. This chain uses TRBV4-2 with TRBJ2-3, with D possibly matching TRBD2 (6 bases). The DNA for the CDR3 is TGTGCCAGCAGCACTTCATTAGCGGCTAGCACAGATACGCAGTATTTT. It codes for CASSTSLAASTDTQYF.